The following is a T cell receptor (beta chain) sequence with its context. Its antigen remains undetermined. No much larger clone exists at a distance of one base, and base qualities are not known. Other DNA sequences from this sample encode an identical CDR3 as well. TCR CDR3 regions were amplified from genomic DNA by multiplex PCR using the deep immunoSEQ assay. Extracted genomic DNA from each cell subset was spread evenly across all wells of several immunoSEQ 96-well plates, with each plate serving as a replicate. For sorted subsets, 150 to 250 ng of genomic DNA, equivalent to about 30,000 T cell genomes, went into each replicate PCR. The purified libraries were quantified using a Qubit 3.0 fluorometer, sized with a Bioanalyzer 2100, and then quantified again using the KAPA Library Quantification kit. Every immunoSEQ 96-well plate was sequenced on a separate single-read 150-cycle Illumina NextSeq 550 flow cell. From the authors' description of their analysis: Because the immunoSEQ output included only junctional sequences and no quality scores, the filtering could not be the same as the filtering used for full-length reads. Sequences were annotated with PyIR, a Python wrapper for IgBLAST v1.9, using IMGT germline references to assign V/J genes and CDR3. Reads were removed for weak V/J assignments (E-value above 1e-6), missing CDR3, stop codons, out-of-frame junctions, or ambiguous translated residues. V3J clonotypes were defined by identical inferred V gene, J gene, and CDR3 amino acid sequence. The percentage overlap between two repertoires was calculated by dividing the number of shared unique clonotypes by the size of the smaller repertoire. Three approaches were used to assess repertoire richness: RTK rarefaction, the Chao1 estimator, and Recon v2.1 estimates of unobserved clonotypes. OLGA was used to compute generation probabilities for all TCRbeta clonotypes that the gDNA method yielded from a handful of donors. What TCRdb holds here is the immuneACCESS table cut down to in-frame rearrangements. Part of the clones is not present; checked against another copy, under half of the missing clones reflect an unresolved V gene, and the others are unexplained. That table furnishes V, J and clone size, whereas the DNA furnished D and trimming. The sample table records roughly 2.6 million clones; just over 90% of these occur just once. Together, the top ten hold around 0.14% of the sample.

The trim is 2 bases for V and 5 bases for J, with a gap of 6 bases between the germline ends. CDR1 is given as GTSNPN and CDR2 as SVGIG, both from the germline V gene (reference sequence). Reading from cysteine to phenylalanine, the CDR3 counts 11 amino acids. The entry retains the CDR3 DNA only, 33 bases that are in frame from base 1. The data were taken from a study of shared clonotypes between healthy human individuals (dated by TCRdb to the early 2020s). Looking at the study overall: The cohort included three men and a couple of women between 18 and 49 years of age. For each donor, CD4 naive and CD4 memory were each given three plates, CD8 naive was given two plates, and CD8 memory was given one plate. Blood TCR repertoires of 5 or 6 healthy adults were deeply sequenced to estimate repertoire size and the extent of clonotype sharing between individuals. Per donor, leukapheresis produced somewhere between about 0.8 and 9 billion PBMCs. To increase sequencing depth and limit assay-specific biases, different laboratories used diverse techniques to prepare libraries and sequence TCR repertoires. The investigation overall reported the following: The small number of donors limited the genetic and exposure-history diversity represented. Pairwise subsampling indicated that sequencing depth was expected to affect the degree of clonotype sharing among donors. Incomplete sequencing was indicated by rarefaction of sorted-subset datasets, despite the large sequencing depth. Across several donors, roughly 5.4% of naive CD4, approximately 3.5% of naive CD8, around 2.5% of memory CD4, and under 0.45% of memory CD8 clonotypes were shared. Compared with non-shared clonotypes, the clonotypes found in all four sorted-subset donors had higher generation probabilities. Naive subsets generally had larger estimated clonotype richness than memory subsets. Sampling was restricted to blood, and TCR repertoires in tissue are likely to differ from TCR repertoires in blood.

Donors were healthy HIV-negative adults with no recently reported acute infections or vaccinations. Every donor was a Caucasian adult living in Nashville, Tennessee, USA. CD4+ T cells were enriched through magnetic negative selection, after which naive cells were positively selected on CD45RA and the remaining negative fraction served as the memory subset. Blood was obtained by leukapheresis, after which PBMCs were separated by Ficoll-Histopaque density gradient centrifugation and cryopreserved in liquid nitrogen vapor phase. Analytical flow cytometry was used to check the purity and quantity of each magnetically sorted T cell population. Genomic DNA was isolated from every sorted fraction and measured by UV absorbance on a Nanodrop 2000c.

The sequence was obtained from a man between 18 and 29 years old in good health. Input material: naive CD4+ T cells sorted from blood. This specimen's cell subset or site label, per the study, means: CD45RA+ positively selected. Recombination joined TRBV30 with TRBJ2-5; confidence is insufficient to name the D gene. The CDR3 sequence is CAWSPRETQYF. The DNA sequence reads TGTGCCTGGAGTCCACGGGAGACCCAGTACTTC.